This TCR beta chain was identified in a study of T-cell reconstitution after alpha-beta-depleted transplantation in children (dated by TCRdb to between 2015 and 2016). In terms of the full investigation: Using TCR repertoire profiling, the study quantitatively followed how T-cell immune reconstitution unfolded in children after TCRalphabeta/CD19-depleted allogeneic hematopoietic cell transplantation. Beyond this particular receptor, the publication reports: Hyperexpanded clone frequencies declined over subsequent months; after one year, T-cell counts and TCRbeta diversity were mostly attributed to newly produced T cells. In some patients, the high TCRbeta diversity seen at day 60 was put down to recipient T cells and intrathymic progenitors that had survived conditioning. About two months after transplant, the apparently early recovery of alphabetaT-cell counts reportedly depended on just several hundred clones that had expanded rapidly and came from non-depleted graft cells.

From a lookup of the germline V gene, CDR1 and CDR2 are MNHNS and SASEGT. The CDR3 contains 15 residues, cysteine and phenylalanine counted. The sequence is cut down to CDR3 DNA, 45 bases in frame from base 1. After removal of 6 bases from V and 4 bases from J, the junction retains 9 bases not matched to a gene. The table lists this clonotype with a few counts. There is no known antigen for this receptor. Base qualities are missing; no much larger clone stands one base away. Libraries were constructed by PCR. Sequencing was carried out with an Illumina HiSeq 2500. TCR libraries were prepared with molecular barcoding, using unique molecular identifiers to normalize TCRbeta repertoire quantification. TCRdb redid the processing of the public reads, applying fastp at Q25 and MiXCR, and retained in-frame beta chains. A single entry per CDR3 protein holds the most common genes and DNA from its merged rows. The sample table holds 77,000 or so distinct CDR3 sequences, of which around a sixth were seen once. The ten most abundant clones make up approximately 55% of the sample.

In light of the paper, this sample's treatment or condition label describes: allogeneic hematopoietic cell transplantation with graft depleted of TCRalphabeta T cells and CD19 B cells. TCRalphabeta/CD19-depleted allogeneic hematopoietic cell grafts were given to the transplant recipients, all of whom were children. The chain couples TRBV6-1 to TRBJ2-7, with TRBD1 identical over 10 junction bases. The receptor's source is a male patient between 2 and 15 years old who had a stem cell transplant for acute lymphoblastic leukemia, so the T cells may come from the graft donor. The specimen was PBMCs, mostly from graft donor cells, collected 360 days after TCRalphabeta/CD19-depleted stem cell transplant. The base sequence is TGTGCCAGCAGGAAAGGGGGACAGGGGTCTTACGAGCAGTACTTC. It translates as CASRKGGQGSYEQYF.